These T cell receptor beta chains were read from a single sample in a study of CXCR3-negative and CXCR3-positive naive CD8 T cells. TCRdb reprocessed the 5' RACE reads, keeping one entry per CDR3 protein, no DNA. The repertoire shows around 66,000 distinct CDR3 sequences; the top ten hold around 5%. The sequenced material came from naive CXCR3+ CD8+ T cells from blood. The source is a human donor in good health. Some clones in this sample may be carry-over from other donors' samples. Both conserved end residues are part of each CDR3.

j_call v_call cdr3_aa
TRBJ2-7 TRBV6-2/TRBV6-3 CACSSLAGAYEQYF
TRBJ2-1 TRBV5-1 CASSPVGTGHTSSYNEQFF
TRBJ1-1 TRBV29-1 CSAFLGPTEAFF
TRBJ1-1 TRBV11-2 CASSFYRGTNTEAFF
TRBJ2-5 TRBV20-1 CSASSVGLYNLAETQYF
TRBJ2-4 TRBV3-1 CASSPSWGRLPKNIQYF
TRBJ2-7 TRBV28 CASSLGQAGYEQYF
TRBJ2-3 TRBV6-5 CASSYGRGGVRDTQYF
TRBJ2-7 TRBV2 CASSEGRLAWEQYF
TRBJ1-2 TRBV12-3/TRBV12-4 CASSLYLYGYTF
TRBJ2-2 TRBV7-2 CASSFRQGGTGELFF
TRBJ1-2 TRBV29-1 CSVEDGRVVDYTF
TRBJ2-6 TRBV28 CASSRVGANVLTF
TRBJ1-1 TRBV24-1 CATSDRGGANTEAFF
TRBJ2-2 TRBV12-3/TRBV12-4 CASSLPPGPTLPGELFF
TRBJ2-7 TRBV7-9 CASSFQGLGDEQYF
TRBJ2-7 TRBV5-6 CASSYGSLYEQYF
TRBJ2-7 TRBV7-6 CASSFFREQGHEQYF
TRBJ2-7 TRBV7-9 CASSSPASTPENLYEQYF
TRBJ2-3 TRBV29-1 CSVWDLTDTQYF
TRBJ2-7 TRBV7-9 CASSLWEGEQYF
TRBJ1-5 TRBV28 CASSWGQGSNQPQHF
TRBJ1-1 TRBV9 CASSSPGRLEAFF
TRBJ1-2 TRBV15 CATSRAGQAYGYTF
TRBJ2-5 TRBV6-6 CASRTRTGGGQETQYF
TRBJ2-2 TRBV19 CASSIVTDRELFF
TRBJ2-7 TRBV28 CASSFIAGKGEQYF
TRBJ2-1 TRBV20-1 CSVSTGGFSNEQFF